This TCR beta chain was retrieved from a study of cytomegalovirus exposure and HLA in healthy donors. General study results and limits: DRB1 had the most TCR associations and HLA-C the fewest, a later analysis found, with rates varying by HLA locus. Analyses of presence and absence presupposed an approximately uniform sequencing depth across donors. A few chains tied to CMV proved CMV antigen-specific in vitro.

Turning to this clone: No antigen is known for it.

The study ran its PCR with 60 Vbeta and 13 Jbeta primers. Sequenced by immunoSEQ multiplex PCR; TCRdb stores in-frame clones only, minus some. The sample includes roughly 120,000 clones, around 84% of them seen just once. Material: PBMCs. This receptor was identified in a young woman in good health and CMV-seronegative.

CDR3 loop: CASSLVGLGRGQRNTQYF. The CDR3 DNA follows: TGTGCCAGCAGCTTGGTCGGCCTAGGCAGGGGGCAGAGAAATACGCAGTATTTT. V and J are TRBV5-6 and TRBJ2-3; 8 nucleotides align to TRBD1. Germline-derived CDR1 and CDR2 are SGHDT and YYEEEE. The CDR3 extends over 18 amino acids. V gave up 0 bases and J gave up 7 bases; unmatched junction bases: 16.